A selection of T cell receptor beta chains follows, all from one sample in a study of human T cells and chemical hapten exposure. One entry per CDR3 protein, called by TCRdb with MiXCR from the RACE reads. The top ten clones hold 2% to 2.5% of a sample with roughly 360,000 distinct CDR3 sequences, approximately 5% of them seen once. The sample consisted of whole blood, taken in connection with sensitization to the hapten diphenylcyclopropenone (DPC). Source of these receptors: a woman in her forties or fifties with alopecia areata. Some clones in this sample may be carry-over from other donors' samples. Both conserved end residues are part of each CDR3. The order of the fields is clone size, D gene, J gene, V gene, CDR3 protein, CDR3 DNA. A D gene is named only where the DNA matches it firmly. Clone sizes are given selectively: once, few, many, or a class where the clone is expanded.

many | - | TRBJ2-3 | TRBV7-2 | CASSPEDSGRAQYF | TGTGCCAGCAGCCCGGAGGACTCCGGACGGGCGCAGTATTTT
- | - | TRBJ1-5 | TRBV6-6 | CASSYTGTQGQPQHF | TGTGCCAGCAGTTACACCGGGACCCAAGGTCAGCCCCAGCATTTT
many | - | TRBJ2-7 | TRBV24-1 | CATRVGGCRPHEQYF | TGTGCCACCCGTGTTGGCGGGTGCCGTCCCCACGAGCAGTACTTC
many | - | TRBJ2-7 | TRBV6-2/TRBV6-3 | CASSGVLNAYEQYF | TGTGCCAGCAGTGGGGTTTTGAACGCCTACGAGCAGTACTTC
many | TRBD2 | TRBJ2-4 | TRBV28 | CASSPGGVPNIQYF | TGTGCCAGCAGTCCCGGGGGGGTGCCAAACATTCAGTACTTC
many | - | TRBJ2-5 | TRBV2 | CASSDTESETQYF | TGTGCCAGCAGTGATACGGAATCCGAGACCCAGTACTTC
many | TRBD2 | TRBJ2-1 | TRBV6-1 | CASSTRSGGDNEQFF | TGTGCCAGCAGTACTCGTAGCGGGGGGGACAATGAGCAGTTCTTC
many | - | TRBJ1-3 | TRBV29-1 | CSAGGTENTIYF | TGCAGCGCCGGGGGGACCGAGAACACCATATATTTT
- | - | TRBJ2-5 | TRBV25-1 | CASSDRRFQETQYF | TGTGCCAGCAGTGATCGGCGGTTCCAAGAGACCCAGTACTTC
few | - | TRBJ2-3 | TRBV20-1 | CSAPIGGRGTDTQYF | TGCAGTGCGCCCATCGGGGGGCGTGGTACAGATACGCAGTATTTT
- | - | TRBJ2-5 | TRBV5-1 | CASSSPAAAETQYF | TGCGCCAGCAGCTCCCCGGCGGCGGCAGAGACCCAGTACTTC
many | TRBD1 | TRBJ1-1 | TRBV5-1 | CASSFLAGGNTEAFF | TGCGCCAGCAGCTTTTTAGCAGGGGGAAACACTGAAGCTTTCTTT
few | - | TRBJ2-3 | TRBV20-1 | CSAQARTDTQYF | TGCAGTGCCCAAGCCCGCACAGATACGCAGTATTTT
many | - | TRBJ2-7 | TRBV4-3 | CASSQAHGPYEQYF | TGCGCCAGCAGCCAAGCCCACGGACCCTACGAGCAGTACTTC
many | TRBD2 | TRBJ2-7 | TRBV11-2 | CASSLSSGLGGLAGSIRSYEQYF | TGTGCCAGCAGCTTAAGTTCGGGGCTGGGGGGACTAGCGGGTTCCATACGCTCCTACGAGCAGTACTTC
few | - | TRBJ2-1 | TRBV7-3 | CASSLNLHNEQFF | TGTGCCAGCAGCTTAAACCTTCACAATGAGCAGTTCTTC